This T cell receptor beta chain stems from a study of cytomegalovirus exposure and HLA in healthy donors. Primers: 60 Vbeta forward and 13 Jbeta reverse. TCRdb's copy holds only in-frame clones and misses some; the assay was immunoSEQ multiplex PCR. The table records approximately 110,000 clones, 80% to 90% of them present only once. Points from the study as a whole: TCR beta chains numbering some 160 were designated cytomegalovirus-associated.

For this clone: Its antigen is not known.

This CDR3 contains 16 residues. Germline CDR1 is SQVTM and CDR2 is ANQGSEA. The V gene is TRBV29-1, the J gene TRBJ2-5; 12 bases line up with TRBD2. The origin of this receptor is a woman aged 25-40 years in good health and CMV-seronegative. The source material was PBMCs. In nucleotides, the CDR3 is TGCACCGGCTCCTACCCTAGCGGGGGGGCCGAAGAGACCCAGTACTTC. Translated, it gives CTGSYPSGGAEETQYF. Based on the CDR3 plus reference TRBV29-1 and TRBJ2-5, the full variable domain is SAVISQKPSRDICQRGTSLTIQCQVDSQVTMMFWYRQQPGQSLTLIATANQGSEATYESGFVIDKFPISRPNLTFSTLTVSNMSPEDSSIYLCTGSYPSGGAEETQYFGPGTRLLVL.